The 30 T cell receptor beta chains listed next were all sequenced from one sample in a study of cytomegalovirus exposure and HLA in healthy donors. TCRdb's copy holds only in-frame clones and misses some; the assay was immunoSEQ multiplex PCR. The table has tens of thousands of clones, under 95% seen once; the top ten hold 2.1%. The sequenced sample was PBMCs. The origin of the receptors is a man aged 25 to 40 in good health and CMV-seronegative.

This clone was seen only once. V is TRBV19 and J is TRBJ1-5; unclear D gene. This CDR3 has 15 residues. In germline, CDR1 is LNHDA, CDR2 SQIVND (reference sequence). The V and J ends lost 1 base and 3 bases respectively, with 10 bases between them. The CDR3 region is CASSIVGDSNQPQHF. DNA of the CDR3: TGTGCCAGTAGTATAGTGGGCGATTCCAATCAGCCCCAGCATTTT.

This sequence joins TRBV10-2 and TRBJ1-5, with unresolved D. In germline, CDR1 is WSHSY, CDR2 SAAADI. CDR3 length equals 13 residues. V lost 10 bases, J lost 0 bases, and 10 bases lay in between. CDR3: CAILRFSNQPQHF. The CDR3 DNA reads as TGCGCCATCCTCAGGTTTAGCAATCAGCCCCAGCATTTT.

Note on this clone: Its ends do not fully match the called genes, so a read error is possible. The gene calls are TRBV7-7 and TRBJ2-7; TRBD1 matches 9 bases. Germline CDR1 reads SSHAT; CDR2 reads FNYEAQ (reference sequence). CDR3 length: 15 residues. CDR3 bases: TGTGCTAGCAGCCCCGGGCCGGGACAGGGCTACGAGCAGTACTTC. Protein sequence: CASSPGPGQGYEQYF.

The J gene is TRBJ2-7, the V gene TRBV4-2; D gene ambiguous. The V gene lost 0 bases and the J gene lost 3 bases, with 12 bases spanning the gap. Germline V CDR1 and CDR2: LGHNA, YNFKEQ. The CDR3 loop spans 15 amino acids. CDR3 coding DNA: TGTGCCAGCAGCCAAGATACGGCCAGGAACTACGAGCAGTACTTC. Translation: CASSQDTARNYEQYF.

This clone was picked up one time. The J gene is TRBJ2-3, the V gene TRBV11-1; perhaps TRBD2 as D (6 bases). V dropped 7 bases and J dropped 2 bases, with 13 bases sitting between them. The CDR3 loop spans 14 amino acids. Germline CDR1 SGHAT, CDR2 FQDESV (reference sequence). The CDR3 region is CASTWGDFTDTQYF. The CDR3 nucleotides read TGTGCCAGCACCTGGGGGGATTTCACAGATACGCAGTATTTT.

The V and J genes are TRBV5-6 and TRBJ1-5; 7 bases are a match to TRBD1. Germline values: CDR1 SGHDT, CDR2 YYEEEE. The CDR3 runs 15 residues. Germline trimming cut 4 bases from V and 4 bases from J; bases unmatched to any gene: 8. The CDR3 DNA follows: TGTGCCAGCAGCCTCAAAGACAGGGTGAATCAGCCCCAGCATTTT. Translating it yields CASSLKDRVNQPQHF. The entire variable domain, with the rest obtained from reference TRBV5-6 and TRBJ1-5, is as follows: DAGVTQSPTHLIKTRGQQVTLRCSPKSGHDTVSWYQQALGQGPQFIFQYYEEEERQRGNFPDRFSGHQFPNYSSELNVNALLLGDSALYLCASSLKDRVNQPQHFGDGTRLSIL.

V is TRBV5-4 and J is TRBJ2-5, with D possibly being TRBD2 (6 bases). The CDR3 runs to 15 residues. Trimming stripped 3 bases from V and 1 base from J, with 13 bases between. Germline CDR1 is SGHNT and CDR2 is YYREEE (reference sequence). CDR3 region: CASSSASRGQETQYF. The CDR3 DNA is TGTGCCAGCAGCTCCGCTTCGCGGGGCCAAGAGACCCAGTACTTC. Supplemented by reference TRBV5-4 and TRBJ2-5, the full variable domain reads ETGVTQSPTHLIKTRGQQVTLRCSSQSGHNTVSWYQQALGQGPQFIFQYYREEENGRGNFPPRFSGLQFPNYSSELNVNALELDDSALYLCASSSASRGQETQYFGPGTRLLVL.

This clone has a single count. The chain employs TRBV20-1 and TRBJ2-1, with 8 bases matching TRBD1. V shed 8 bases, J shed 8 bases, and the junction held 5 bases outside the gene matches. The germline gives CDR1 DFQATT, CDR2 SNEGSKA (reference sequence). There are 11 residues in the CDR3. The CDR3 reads CSRDRLDEQFF. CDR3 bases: TGCAGTCGGGACAGGTTGGATGAGCAGTTCTTC.

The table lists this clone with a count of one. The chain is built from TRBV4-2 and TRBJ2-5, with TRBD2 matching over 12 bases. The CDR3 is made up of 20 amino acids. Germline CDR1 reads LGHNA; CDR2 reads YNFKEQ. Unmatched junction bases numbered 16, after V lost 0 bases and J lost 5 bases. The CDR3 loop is CASSQDPPSGGAGRRETQYF. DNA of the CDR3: TGTGCCAGCAGCCAAGATCCCCCTAGCGGGGGGGCGGGTCGGAGGGAGACCCAGTACTTC.

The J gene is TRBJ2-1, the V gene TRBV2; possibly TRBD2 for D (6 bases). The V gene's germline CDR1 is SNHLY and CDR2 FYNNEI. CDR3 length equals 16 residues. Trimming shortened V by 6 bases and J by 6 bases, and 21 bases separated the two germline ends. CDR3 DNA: TGTGCCAGCAGGAATGAGGGAGGTGCTTTGGGCAATGAGCAGTTCTTC. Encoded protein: CASRNEGGALGNEQFF.

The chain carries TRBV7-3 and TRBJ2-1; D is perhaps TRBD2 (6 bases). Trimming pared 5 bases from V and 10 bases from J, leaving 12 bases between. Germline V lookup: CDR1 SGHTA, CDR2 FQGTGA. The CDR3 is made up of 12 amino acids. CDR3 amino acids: CASSQRLDEQFF. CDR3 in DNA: TGTGCCAGCAGCCAGAGACTAGACGAGCAGTTCTTC. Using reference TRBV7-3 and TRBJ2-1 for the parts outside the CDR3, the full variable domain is GAGVSQTPSNKVTEKGKYVELRCDPISGHTALYWYRQSLGQGPEFLIYFQGTGAADDSGLPNDRFFAVRPEGSVSTLKIQRTERGDSAVYLCASSQRLDEQFFGPGTRLTVL.

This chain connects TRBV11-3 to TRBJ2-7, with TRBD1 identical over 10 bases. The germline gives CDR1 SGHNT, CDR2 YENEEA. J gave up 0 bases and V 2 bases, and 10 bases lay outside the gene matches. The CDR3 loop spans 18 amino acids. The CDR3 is CASSLPGQGTILSYEQYF. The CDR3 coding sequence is TGTGCCAGCAGCTTACCGGGACAGGGGACCATCCTCTCCTACGAGCAGTACTTC. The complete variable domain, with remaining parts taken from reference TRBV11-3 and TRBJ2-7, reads EAGVVQSPRYKIIEKKQPVAFWCNPISGHNTLYWYLQNLGQGPELLIRYENEEAVDDSQLPKDRFSAERLKGVDSTLKIQPAELGDSAVYLCASSLPGQGTILSYEQYFGPGTRLTVT.

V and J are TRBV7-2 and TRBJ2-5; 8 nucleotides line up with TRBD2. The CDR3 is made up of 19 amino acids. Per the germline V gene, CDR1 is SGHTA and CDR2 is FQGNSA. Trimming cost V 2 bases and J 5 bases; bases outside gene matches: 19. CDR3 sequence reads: CASSLWGLAGPIRWETQYF. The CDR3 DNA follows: TGTGCCAGCAGCTTATGGGGGCTAGCGGGCCCCATCCGGTGGGAGACCCAGTACTTC.

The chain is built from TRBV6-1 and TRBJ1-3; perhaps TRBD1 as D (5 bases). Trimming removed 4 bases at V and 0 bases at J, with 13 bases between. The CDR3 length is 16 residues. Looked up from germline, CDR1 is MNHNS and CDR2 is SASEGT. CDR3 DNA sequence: TGTGCCAGCAGTGCGCTACAGGCCTACTCTGGAAACACCATATATTTT. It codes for CASSALQAYSGNTIYF.

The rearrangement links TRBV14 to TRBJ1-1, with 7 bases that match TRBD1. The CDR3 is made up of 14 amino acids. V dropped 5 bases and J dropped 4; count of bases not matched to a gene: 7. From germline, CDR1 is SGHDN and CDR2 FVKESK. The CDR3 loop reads CASSKRQGGTEAFF. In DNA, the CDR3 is TGTGCCAGCAGCAAAAGACAGGGCGGCACTGAAGCTTTCTTT. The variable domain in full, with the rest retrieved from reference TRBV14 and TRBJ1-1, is EAGVTQFPSHSVIEKGQTVTLRCDPISGHDNLYWYRRVMGKEIKFLLHFVKESKQDESGMPNNRFLAERTGGTYSTLKVQPAELEDSGVYFCASSKRQGGTEAFFGQGTRLTVV.

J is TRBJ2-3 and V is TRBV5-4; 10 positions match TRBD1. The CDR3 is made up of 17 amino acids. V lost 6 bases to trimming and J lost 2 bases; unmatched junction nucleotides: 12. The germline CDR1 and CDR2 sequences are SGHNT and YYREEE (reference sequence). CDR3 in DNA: TGTGCCAGCAACAAGAACGCCGGGACAGGGGTCACAGATACGCAGTATTTT. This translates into CASNKNAGTGVTDTQYF.

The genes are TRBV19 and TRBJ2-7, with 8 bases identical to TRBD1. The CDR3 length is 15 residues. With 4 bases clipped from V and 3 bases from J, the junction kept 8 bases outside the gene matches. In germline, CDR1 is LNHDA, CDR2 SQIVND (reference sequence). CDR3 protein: CASSTKTGEGYEQYF. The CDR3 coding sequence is TGTGCCAGTAGTACCAAGACAGGGGAAGGCTACGAGCAGTACTTC.

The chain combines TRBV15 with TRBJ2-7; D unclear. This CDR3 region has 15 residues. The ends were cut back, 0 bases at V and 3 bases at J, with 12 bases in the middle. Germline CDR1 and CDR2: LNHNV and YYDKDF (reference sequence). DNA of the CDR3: TGTGCCACCAGCAGAGATAAGGTTACGGGCTACGAGCAGTACTTC. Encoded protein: CATSRDKVTGYEQYF. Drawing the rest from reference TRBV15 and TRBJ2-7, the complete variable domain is DAMVIQNPRYQVTQFGKPVTLSCSQTLNHNVMYWYQQKSSQAPKLLFHYYDKDFNNEADTPDNFQSRRPNTSFCFLDIRSPGLGDTAMYLCATSRDKVTGYEQYFGPGTRLTVT.

CDR3 residues: CASTMGVIGRNIQYF. In DNA form, the CDR3 reads TGCGCCAGCACAATGGGAGTAATTGGGAGAAACATTCAGTACTTC. The chain joins TRBV4-1 to TRBJ2-4; D may be TRBD2 (5 bases). This CDR3 comprises 15 residues. The V and J ends lost 7 bases and 6 bases respectively, with 19 bases between them. Germline values: CDR1 MGHRA, CDR2 YSYEKL.

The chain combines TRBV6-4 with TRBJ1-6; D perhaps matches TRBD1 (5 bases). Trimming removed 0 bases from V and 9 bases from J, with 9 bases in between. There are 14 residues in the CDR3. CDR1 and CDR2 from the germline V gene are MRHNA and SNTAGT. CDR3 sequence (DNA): TGTGCCAGCAGTGACTCCAGGGATGGTTCACCCCTCCACTTT. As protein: CASSDSRDGSPLHF.

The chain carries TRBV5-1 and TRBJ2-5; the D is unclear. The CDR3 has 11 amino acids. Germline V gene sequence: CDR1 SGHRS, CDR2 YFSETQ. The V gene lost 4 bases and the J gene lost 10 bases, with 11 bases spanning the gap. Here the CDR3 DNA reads TGCGCCAGCAGCGTTAGTAATGACCAGTACTTC. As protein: CASSVSNDQYF.

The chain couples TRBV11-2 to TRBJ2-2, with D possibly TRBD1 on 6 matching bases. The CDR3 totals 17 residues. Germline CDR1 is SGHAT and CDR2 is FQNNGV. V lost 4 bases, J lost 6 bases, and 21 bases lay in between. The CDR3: CASSYWSDRPGSGELFF. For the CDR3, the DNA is TGTGCCAGCAGCTATTGGTCAGACAGGCCCGGTTCCGGGGAGCTGTTTTTT. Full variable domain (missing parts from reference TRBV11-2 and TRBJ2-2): EAGVAQSPRYKIIEKRQSVAFWCNPISGHATLYWYQQILGQGPKLLIQFQNNGVVDDSQLPKDRFSAERLKGVDSTLKIQPAKLEDSAVYLCASSYWSDRPGSGELFFGEGSRLTVL.

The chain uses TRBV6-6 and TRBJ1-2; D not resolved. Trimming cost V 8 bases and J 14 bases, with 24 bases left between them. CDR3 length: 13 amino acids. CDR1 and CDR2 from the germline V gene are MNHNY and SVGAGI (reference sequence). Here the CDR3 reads CASPSTIGGPRTF. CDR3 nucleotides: TGTGCCAGCCCCTCGACCATCGGCGGCCCTAGGACCTTC.

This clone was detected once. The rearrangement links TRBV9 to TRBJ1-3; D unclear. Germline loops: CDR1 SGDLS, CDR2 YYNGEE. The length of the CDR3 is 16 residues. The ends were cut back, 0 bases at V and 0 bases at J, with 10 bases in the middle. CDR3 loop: CASSVEQWSSGNTIYF. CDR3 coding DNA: TGTGCCAGCAGCGTAGAACAGTGGTCCTCTGGAAACACCATATATTTT.

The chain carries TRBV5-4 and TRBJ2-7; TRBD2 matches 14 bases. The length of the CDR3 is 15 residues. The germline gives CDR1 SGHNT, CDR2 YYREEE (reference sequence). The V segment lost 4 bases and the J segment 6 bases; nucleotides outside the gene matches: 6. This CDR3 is CASSPGLAGVGEQYF. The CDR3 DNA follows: TGTGCCAGCAGCCCGGGACTAGCGGGAGTCGGCGAGCAGTACTTC.

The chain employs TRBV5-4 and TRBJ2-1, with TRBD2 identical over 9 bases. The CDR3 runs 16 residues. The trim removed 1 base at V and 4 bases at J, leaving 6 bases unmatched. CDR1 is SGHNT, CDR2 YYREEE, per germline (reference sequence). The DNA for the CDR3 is TGTGCCAGCAGCTTGAGGGCTAGCGGGGCATACAATGAGCAGTTCTTC. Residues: CASSLRASGAYNEQFF.

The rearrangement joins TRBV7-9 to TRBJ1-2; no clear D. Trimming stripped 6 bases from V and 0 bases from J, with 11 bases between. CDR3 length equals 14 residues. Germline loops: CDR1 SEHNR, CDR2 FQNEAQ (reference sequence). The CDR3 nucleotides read TGTGCCAGCAGTTCTTCTATCCCTAACTATGGCTACACCTTC. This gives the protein CASSSSIPNYGYTF.

CDR3 sequence (DNA): TGCGCCAGCAGCCTAGCAAGTGAGCAGTTCTTC. As protein: CASSLASEQFF. The rearrangement uses TRBV10-2 and TRBJ2-1; weak D call: TRBD2 (5 bases). Germline CDR1 WSHSY, CDR2 SAAADI. This CDR3 comprises 11 residues. With 6 bases removed from V and 9 bases from J, the gap between germline ends came to 9 bases.

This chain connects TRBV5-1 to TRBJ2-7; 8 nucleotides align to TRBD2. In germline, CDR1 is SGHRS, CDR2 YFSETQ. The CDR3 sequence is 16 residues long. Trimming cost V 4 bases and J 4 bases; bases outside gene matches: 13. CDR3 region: CASSPTRGGGGYEQYF. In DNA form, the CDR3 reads TGCGCCAGCAGCCCGACCCGGGGGGGCGGGGGTTACGAGCAGTACTTC.

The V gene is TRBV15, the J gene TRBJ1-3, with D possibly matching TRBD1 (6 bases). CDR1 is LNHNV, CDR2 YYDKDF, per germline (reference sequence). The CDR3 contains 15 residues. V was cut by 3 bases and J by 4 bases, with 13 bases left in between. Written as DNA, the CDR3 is TGTGCCACCAGCAGTCGACAGGCAGAAGGAAACACCATATATTTT. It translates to CATSSRQAEGNTIYF.